This T cell receptor (beta chain) was captured in a study of Ad26.COV2.S vaccination and SARS-CoV-2 variants. At the level of the study: The study gave Ad26.COV2.S intramuscularly, once or twice 56 days apart.

Sequencing used immunoSEQ multiplex PCR; TCRdb keeps in-frame clones, though not all of them. The sample holds around 270,000 clones, around 85% seen once. Findings and limits, study-wide: Across vaccine and placebo recipients, the breadth of non-spike TCRs was similar.

Treatment denoted: some 19 received Ad26.COV2.S at low or high dose, single or two shots; about 5 received placebo; per-sample allocation not given. At day 63 after the first vaccine or placebo injection, samples were drawn. This person who donated was an adult of 18-55 years in Boston. Expression of Wuhan-strain SARS-CoV-2 spike came from the Ad26 vector that formed the vaccine. Trimming took off 0 bases at V and 2 bases at J, with 16 bases between the two ends. Germline loops: CDR1 LGHNA, CDR2 YSLEER. The CDR3 is 17 amino acids. As regards this clone: Antigen specificity is unknown.

This receptor was identified in a person aged 18-65 years who received the Ad26.COV2.S COVID-19 vaccine or a placebo. This sequence joins TRBV4-3 and TRBJ1-2; D possibly corresponds to TRBD1 (5 bases). The sample here was peripheral blood, taken in a trial of Ad26.COV2.S vaccine versus placebo. The CDR3 sequence: CASSQDDVRGSNYGYTF. The CDR3 DNA reads as TGCGCCAGCAGCCAAGATGATGTGCGGGGGTCGAACTATGGCTACACCTTC.